The sequence of this T cell receptor beta chain was determined in a study of CD4 T cells in relation to SARS-CoV-2 and coronaviruses. General observations from the study: Pre-pandemic and post-infection samples never came from the same donor.

Per the germline V gene, CDR1 is LNHDA and CDR2 is SQIVND (reference sequence). V lost 8 bases and J lost 3; bases outside the gene matches: 11. The CDR3 runs to 15 residues. CD4+ T cells from unexposed donors were obtained before the COVID-19 pandemic (2011-2018). After approximately ten days of culture, CD4+ T cells were isolated. Half the medium was replaced with IL-2 medium on days 3 and 7. A note on this clone: Antigen unknown.

The protocol was immunoSEQ multiplex PCR, while the TCRdb copy is restricted to in-frame clones and leaves out a portion. This table holds 21,000 or so clones, over 65% found once. Sequenced: CD4+ T cells from PBMCs, cultured in vitro. The origin of this receptor is a human donor in good health. This chain uses TRBV19 with TRBJ1-1; 8 nucleotides match TRBD1. This CDR3 reads CASDSGAGGYTEAFF. In DNA form, the CDR3 reads TGTGCCAGTGACTCGGGGGCAGGGGGCTACACTGAAGCTTTCTTT.